The next 15 T cell receptor beta chains were all read from a single sample in a study of CD8 T cells in Susac syndrome. A quantity of roughly 0.5 to 1 ug RNA underwent reverse transcription using random hexamers. TCRdb re-called the immunoSEQ multiplex PCR reads with MiXCR, one entry per CDR3 protein. In the table there are a few hundred thousand distinct CDR3 sequences, around 83% of which are singletons. The sample comprised CD8+ T cells from PBMCs. The receptors were sampled from a human donor with multiple sclerosis.

The chain links TRBV7-9 to TRBJ1-2; D remains unclear. Trimming took 5 bases from V and 5 from J, leaving 15 bases between them. The CDR3 length is 14 residues. The germline V gene encodes CDR1 SEHNR and CDR2 FQNEAQ (reference sequence). Here the CDR3 DNA reads TGTGCCAGCAGCGAATTTAAGGTTTCTTATGGCTACACCTTC. Residues: CASSEFKVSYGYTF.

The genes are TRBV3-1 and TRBJ2-3; 10 nucleotides match TRBD2. Per the germline V gene, CDR1 is LGHDT and CDR2 is YNNKEL (reference sequence). The junction had 3 bases not matched to a gene; V was cut back by 4 bases and J by 2 bases. The CDR3 spans 15 residues. In DNA, the CDR3 is TGTGCCAGCAGCCCTAGCGGGGGCCTCACAGATACGCAGTATTTT. As protein: CASSPSGGLTDTQYF.

The chain recombines TRBV5-1 with TRBJ1-1; D call uncertain. The V end was cut by 1 base, the J end by 0 bases, with 7 bases between. From germline, CDR1 is SGHRS and CDR2 YFSETQ. The CDR3 consists of 14 residues. CDR3 sequence (DNA): TGCGCCAGCAGCTTGACGAAGATGAACACTGAAGCTTTCTTT. Translation gives CASSLTKMNTEAFF. Based on the CDR3 plus reference TRBV5-1 and TRBJ1-1, the full variable domain is KAGVTQTPRYLIKTRGQQVTLSCSPISGHRSVSWYQQTPGQGLQFLFEYFSETQRNKGNFPGRFSGRQFSNSRSEMNVSTLELGDSALYLCASSLTKMNTEAFFGQGTRLTVV.

Here the CDR3 DNA reads TGTGCCAGCAGCCAAGATATATGGTCACCCCTCCACTTT. Amino acids: CASSQDIWSPLHF. The V and J genes are TRBV14 and TRBJ1-6; D not resolved. This CDR3 comprises 13 residues. The V gene lost 0 bases and the J gene lost 10 bases, with 7 bases spanning the gap. The germline CDR1 and CDR2 sequences are SGHDN and FVKESK.

This rearrangement joins TRBV27 to TRBJ1-4; D call uncertain. The V end lost 0 bases, the J end lost 11 bases, and 10 bases lay between the germline ends. The CDR3 sequence is 13 residues long. Per germline, CDR1 MNHEY and CDR2 SMNVEV (reference sequence). The CDR3 DNA follows: TGTGCCAGCAGTTTATCGGGCTTTGACAAACTGTTTTTT. This gives the protein CASSLSGFDKLFF.

The chain couples TRBV6-4 to TRBJ2-3, with 11 bases identical to TRBD2. With V trimmed by 4 bases and J by 2 bases, 2 bases remained unmatched. This CDR3 region has 15 residues. Germline lookup yields CDR1 MRHNA and CDR2 SNTAGT. CDR3 in DNA: TGTGCCAGCAGTGCTAGCGGGGGGAACACAGATACGCAGTATTTT. Translation: CASSASGGNTDTQYF.

This clonotype was seen only once. This chain uses TRBV19 with TRBJ2-5; D is perhaps TRBD1 or TRBD2 (6 bases each). Trimming cost V 1 base and J 3 bases, with 12 bases left between them. Germline CDR1 is LNHDA and CDR2 is SQIVND (reference sequence). The CDR3 is 15 residues long. The CDR3 spells CASSIAPGEEETQYF. For the CDR3, the DNA is TGTGCCAGTAGTATAGCTCCAGGGGAGGAAGAGACCCAGTACTTC.

This clonotype showed up just once. V is TRBV19 and J is TRBJ2-1; TRBD2 aligns across 11 bases. Germline V gives CDR1 LNHDA, CDR2 SQIVND (reference sequence). The CDR3 has 15 residues. V lost 4 bases and J lost 4; bases outside the gene matches: 3. The CDR3 spells CASSTIAGGYNEQFF. CDR3 DNA sequence: TGTGCCAGTAGTACAATAGCGGGAGGGTACAATGAGCAGTTCTTC.

CDR3 DNA: TGTGCCAGCAGTTCCGGGCGGGAGGGCCGCGATGAGCAGTTCTTC. Protein sequence: CASSSGREGRDEQFF. This sequence joins TRBV28 and TRBJ2-1, with TRBD2 identical over 9 bases. CDR1 is MDHEN and CDR2 is SYDVKM in the germline V gene. Trimming took 4 bases from V and 8 from J; bases not matched to a gene: 9. The CDR3 sequence is 15 residues long.

The chain is built from TRBV12-5 and TRBJ1-2, with 8 nucleotides matching TRBD1. This CDR3 comprises 14 residues. Losses at the gene ends were 4 bases for V and 4 bases for J; bases not matched to a gene: 5. CDR1 and CDR2 from the germline V gene are LGHNT and FRNRAP. CDR3 protein: CASGSPDRAYGYTF. The CDR3 DNA follows: TGTGCTAGTGGTTCCCCGGACAGGGCCTATGGCTACACCTTC. Together with reference TRBV12-5 and TRBJ1-2, the CDR3 gives the full variable domain: DARVTQTPRHKVTEMGQEVTMRCQPILGHNTVFWYRQTMMQGLELLAYFRNRAPLDDSGMPKDRFSAEMPDATLATLKIQPSEPRDSAVYFCASGSPDRAYGYTFGSGTRLTVV.

The genes are TRBV6-2 or TRBV6-3 and TRBJ2-2, with TRBD2 matching 9 bases. This CDR3 is built from 16 residues. Trimming took 6 bases from V and 2 from J; bases not matched to a gene: 7. The V gene's germline CDR1 is MNHEY and CDR2 SVGEGT. The CDR3 reads CASSLTSGSNTGELFF. CDR3 DNA: TGTGCCAGCAGCCTAACTAGCGGGTCTAACACCGGGGAGCTGTTTTTT.

CDR3 in amino acids: CSVEDLGATEAFF. The CDR3 coding sequence is TGCAGCGTTGAAGATTTGGGGGCAACTGAAGCTTTCTTT. The V and J genes are TRBV29-1 and TRBJ1-1; weak D call: TRBD1 (6 bases). V was clipped by 0 bases and J by 5 bases, with 10 bases between them. CDR1 is SQVTM and CDR2 is ANQGSEA in the germline V gene. This CDR3 has 13 residues.

The chain couples TRBV24-1 to TRBJ2-7; D tentatively reads TRBD1 or TRBD2 (6 bases each). Germline-derived CDR1 and CDR2 are KGHDR and SFDVKD. The CDR3 runs to 15 residues. Between the trimmed V and J ends, which lost 5 bases and 0 bases, there was a span of 13 bases. The CDR3 is CATSARRDISYEQYF. Written as DNA, the CDR3 is TGTGCCACCAGTGCCCGGCGGGACATCTCCTACGAGCAGTACTTC.

The V call is TRBV3-1, the J call TRBJ1-1; D ambiguous. The germline V gene has CDR1 LGHDT and CDR2 YNNKEL (reference sequence). The CDR3 sequence is 14 residues long. V was shortened by 4 bases and J by 1 base, with 10 bases between the two germline ends. CDR3 in amino acids: CASSPIDWNTEAFF. The CDR3 bases are TGTGCCAGCAGCCCGATCGACTGGAACACTGAAGCTTTCTTT.

There are a few counts of this clonotype. This chain uses TRBV4-2 with TRBJ2-1, with no clear D. Germline loops: CDR1 LGHNA, CDR2 YNFKEQ. V was pared by 3 bases and J by 4 bases, with 16 bases between. This CDR3 is built from 16 residues. This CDR3 reads CASSQGMSSPYNEQFF. The CDR3, as DNA: TGTGCCAGCAGCCAGGGCATGAGCTCCCCTTACAATGAGCAGTTCTTC.